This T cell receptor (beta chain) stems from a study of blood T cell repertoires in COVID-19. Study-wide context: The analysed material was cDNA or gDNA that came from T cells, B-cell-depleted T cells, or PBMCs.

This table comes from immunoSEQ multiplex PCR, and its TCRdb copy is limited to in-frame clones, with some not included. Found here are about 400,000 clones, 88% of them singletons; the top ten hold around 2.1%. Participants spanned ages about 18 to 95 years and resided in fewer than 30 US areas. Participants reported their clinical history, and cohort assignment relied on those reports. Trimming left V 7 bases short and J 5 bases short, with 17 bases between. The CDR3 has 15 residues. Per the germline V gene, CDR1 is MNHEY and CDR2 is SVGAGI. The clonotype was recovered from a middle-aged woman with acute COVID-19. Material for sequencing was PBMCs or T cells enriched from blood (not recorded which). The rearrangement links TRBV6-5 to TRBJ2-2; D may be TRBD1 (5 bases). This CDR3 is CASIGQPTWTGELFF. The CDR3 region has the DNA TGTGCCAGCATCGGACAACCGACGTGGACCGGGGAGCTGTTTTTT.